This T cell receptor beta chain derives from a study of T cell clonotyping in hematopoietic cell transplantation. Overall study findings and caveats: At the given depth, recipient repertoires were over 97% de novo clonotypes. CD4 and CD8 repertoire contributions could not be separated without sorting. After transplant, recipient diversity fell while pathologically expanded clonotypes grew through day 180. Higher Inverse Simpson Index values in graft donor and pretransplant recipient predicted broader posttransplant TCR diversity.

About this clone itself: Its target is not known.

Libraries were prepared by immunoSEQ multiplex PCR; TCRdb keeps only in-frame clonotypes and omits some of them. The repertoire holds fewer than 70,000 clones, with approximately 94% as singletons. The CDR3 runs to 17 residues. The V segment lost 5 bases and the J segment 6 bases; nucleotides outside the gene matches: 10. CDR1 and CDR2 from the germline V gene are MNHEY and SMNVEV (reference sequence). J is TRBJ2-1 and V is TRBV27, with 13 bases aligning to TRBD2. The TCR comes from a man aged 50-60 years in good health. Some clones in this sample may be carry-over from other donors' samples. The specimen sequenced was peripheral blood mononuclear cells. CDR3 amino acids: CASSARGGTSGVNEQFF. The CDR3 DNA reads TGTGCCAGCAGTGCTCGAGGCGGGACTAGCGGGGTCAATGAGCAGTTCTTC.